This T cell receptor (beta chain) appears in the sequencing data of a study of CD8 T cells in ankylosing spondylitis (dated by TCRdb to 2015 to 2018). Some background on the complete study: T cell receptor beta repertoires were profiled in healthy donors and ankylosing spondylitis patients so that disease-linked TCR variants could be found. The whole study cohort included 95 to 130 healthy donors and 20 to 30 ankylosing spondylitis patients. Peripheral blood was sampled, and synovial fluid was additionally collected from ankylosing spondylitis patients. The paper as a whole reports these results and caveats: The disease-linked clones were reported as significantly enriched in matched synovial fluid samples from ankylosing spondylitis patients. A TCR beta motif made up of several highly homologous amino acid variants appeared to be characteristic of blood from ankylosing spondylitis patients. Some of the motif variants had been reported before in the synovial fluid and blood of reactive arthritis patients, a finding that suggests common disease-initiation mechanisms. In peripheral blood, the disease-linked clones were found at relatively low frequencies and had a CD8+ phenotype.

Sequencing took place on an Illumina HiSeq 2500. TCR beta libraries were prepared by quantitative 5'-RACE with molecular barcodes. As for the authors' bioinformatics: A new computational method, built on a probabilistic model of VDJ rearrangement, was used to identify disease-linked TCR variants. TCRdb applied fastp at Q25 and MiXCR to the public reads, then kept only in-frame beta chains. Identical CDR3 proteins give one entry, which carries the most common genes and DNA. The V and J calls come from TCRdb's annotation, not from the publication. The sample table lists over 200,000 distinct CDR3 sequences, over 9.5% of them with a count of one. The ten largest account for about 20% of the sample. Regarding this clonotype: Its recognized antigen is unknown. The germline gene is not matched at one end of the junction; a read error may be the cause.

This clonotype was obtained from a male donor with ankylosing spondylitis or in good health (not recorded which). The sample taken for sequencing was blood, either unsorted or a sorted T cell fraction (not recorded which).

CDR3 loop: CCARDRLGGAWTEAFF. The DNA sequence follows: TGCTGTGCTAGAGATAGACTGGGGGGCGCGTGGACTGAAGCGTTCTTT. The sequence is built from TRBV20-1 and TRBJ1-1, with TRBD1 as a weak D call on 6 bases. CDR1 and CDR2 (DFQATT, SNEGSKA) derive from the germline V gene (reference sequence). From the cysteine up to the phenylalanine, the CDR3 has a length of 16 residues. The entry retains the CDR3 DNA only, 48 bases that are in frame from base 1.